This passage covers 25 T cell receptor beta chains from one sample sequenced in a study of PD-1 blockade in classical Hodgkin lymphoma. The method was immunoSEQ multiplex PCR; TCRdb's version includes in-frame clones alone and lacks a portion of them. The sample yields 98,000 or so clones, 80% to 90% seen once. No patient escaped relapse after autologous stem cell transplantation, and brentuximab vedotin exposure varied. Sequencing used peripheral blood mononuclear cells (PBMCs), obtained before the second cycle of nivolumab. The receptor source for this set is a human donor with classical Hodgkin lymphoma.

The chain carries TRBV5-6 and TRBJ1-5, with D uncertain. Trimming cost V 4 bases and J 0 bases, with 8 bases left between them. The CDR3 covers 14 residues. CDR1 is SGHDT and CDR2 is YYEEEE in the germline V gene. The CDR3 sequence: CASSRSYSNQPQHF. DNA for the CDR3: TGTGCCAGCAGCCGAAGTTATAGCAATCAGCCCCAGCATTTT.

This sequence joins TRBV11-2 and TRBJ2-7, with 9 positions matching TRBD2. The V gene end was trimmed by 3 bases and the J gene end by 3 bases; junction bases not matched to a gene: 9. The CDR3 consists of 16 residues. The germline V gene has CDR1 SGHAT and CDR2 FQNNGV. Written as DNA, the CDR3 is TGTGCCAGCAGCTTGGGCCCGCGGGGGGGCGGCTACGAGCAGTACTTC. As protein: CASSLGPRGGGYEQYF.

This chain connects TRBV5-1 to TRBJ2-1; TRBD2 aligns across 11 bases. V shed 0 bases and J 9 bases; nucleotides not matched to a gene: 8. Germline V lookup: CDR1 SGHRS, CDR2 YFSETQ. The CDR3 contains 16 residues. The CDR3 loop is CASSLVVAGGPVEQFF. As DNA, the CDR3 is TGCGCCAGCAGCTTGGTGGTAGCGGGAGGGCCAGTTGAGCAGTTCTTC.

This sequence joins TRBV4-3 and TRBJ2-7; TRBD1 agrees at 7 bases. With 5 bases clipped from V and 6 bases from J, the junction kept 10 bases outside the gene matches. Germline V CDR1 and CDR2: LGHNA, YSLEER. This CDR3 is built from 14 residues. CDR3 sequence: CASSLRQGTGEQYF. The CDR3, as DNA: TGCGCCAGCAGCTTACGACAGGGAACGGGCGAGCAGTACTTC.

This clone has only a few counts. This chain connects TRBV27 to TRBJ2-3; TRBD2 aligns across 7 bases. The germline V gene encodes CDR1 MNHEY and CDR2 SMNVEV (reference sequence). Trimming took 7 bases from V and 3 from J; bases not matched to a gene: 13. CDR3 size: 16 residues. CDR3 sequence reads: CASKLSPAGATDTQYF. The CDR3 DNA reads TGTGCCAGCAAACTGTCCCCCGCGGGAGCTACAGATACGCAGTATTTT.

This clone has only one observation. The chain carries TRBV19 and TRBJ2-7; no firm D call. CDR3 length: 16 amino acids. V dropped 1 base and J dropped 2 bases, with 15 bases sitting between them. Per germline, CDR1 LNHDA and CDR2 SQIVND (reference sequence). The CDR3 sequence: CASSIVGQTWTYEQYF. CDR3 sequence (DNA): TGTGCCAGTAGTATAGTTGGGCAGACCTGGACCTACGAGCAGTACTTC. The full variable domain, completed using reference TRBV19 and TRBJ2-7, is DGGITQSPKYLFRKEGQNVTLSCEQNLNHDAMYWYRQDPGQGLRLIYYSQIVNDFQKGDIAEGYSVSREKKESFPLTVTSAQKNPTAFYLCASSIVGQTWTYEQYFGPGTRLTVT.

The chain uses TRBV4-2 and TRBJ2-2; 9 bases match TRBD1. Germline CDR1 and CDR2: LGHNA and YNFKEQ. This CDR3 contains 17 residues. The V segment lost 3 bases and the J segment 7 bases; nucleotides outside the gene matches: 12. The CDR3 loop is CASSHARGTGMIGELFF. As DNA, the CDR3 is TGTGCCAGCAGCCACGCACGCGGGACAGGGATGATCGGGGAGCTGTTTTTT.

This chain uses TRBV2 with TRBJ2-6; D is perhaps TRBD1 (5 bases). V lost 5 bases and J lost 0, with 8 bases in between. The CDR3 has 15 amino acids. Looked up from germline, CDR1 is SNHLY and CDR2 is FYNNEI. The CDR3 reads CASSLTGSGANVLTF. The CDR3 nucleotides are TGTGCCAGCAGTCTCACAGGCTCTGGGGCCAACGTCCTGACTTTC. The complete variable domain, with remaining parts taken from reference TRBV2 and TRBJ2-6, reads EPEVTQTPSHQVTQMGQEVILRCVPISNHLYFYWYRQILGQKVEFLVSFYNNEISEKSEIFDDQFSVERPDGSNFTLKIRSTKLEDSAMYFCASSLTGSGANVLTFGAGSRLTVL.

The V call is TRBV2, the J call TRBJ2-2, with 8 positions matching TRBD2. Germline-derived CDR1 and CDR2 are SNHLY and FYNNEI. This CDR3 comprises 16 residues. With 2 bases clipped from V and 1 base from J, the junction kept 3 bases outside the gene matches. CDR3 coding DNA: TGTGCCAGCAGTGAATCGAGCGGGAGGAACACCGGGGAGCTGTTTTTT. This encodes CASSESSGRNTGELFF.

The chain couples TRBV20-1 to TRBJ2-3; tentatively, D is TRBD2 (6 bases). The V gene's germline CDR1 is DFQATT and CDR2 SNEGSKA (reference sequence). The length of the CDR3 is 11 residues. V shed 7 bases and J shed 6 bases, with 11 bases lying between them. This CDR3 is CSGSGGDTQYF. CDR3 DNA sequence: TGCAGTGGGTCCGGAGGGGATACGCAGTATTTT.

The V and J genes are TRBV5-1 and TRBJ2-5; D possibly corresponds to TRBD2 (5 bases). This CDR3 has 15 amino acids. The ends were cut back, 0 bases at V and 4 bases at J, with 13 bases in the middle. Germline V lookup: CDR1 SGHRS, CDR2 YFSETQ. This CDR3 reads CASSLAGVPAETQYF. DNA for the CDR3: TGCGCCAGCAGCTTGGCCGGGGTCCCAGCAGAGACCCAGTACTTC.

For this clone: This likely comes from a read error, as the CDR3 has no conserved phenylalanine or tryptophan at its end. The CDR3 DNA reads as TGTGCCAGCAGCATTAGGGGTAACGAAAACACTGAAGCTTTCCTT. It encodes CASSIRGNENTEAFL. The V call is TRBV6-5, the J call TRBJ1-1, with D perhaps TRBD1 (5 bases). V lost 6 bases to trimming and J lost 2 bases, with 16 bases between them. The CDR3 loop spans 15 amino acids. Germline V gene sequence: CDR1 MNHEY, CDR2 SVGAGI.

The chain carries TRBV7-9 and TRBJ2-2; D not certain. Germline assignment: CDR1 SEHNR and CDR2 FQNEAQ (reference sequence). There are 16 residues in the CDR3. Trimming removed 5 bases from V and 4 bases from J, with 17 bases in between. The CDR3 spells CASSPDAVGRTGELFF. The DNA for the CDR3 is TGTGCCAGCAGCCCAGATGCGGTCGGCCGCACCGGGGAGCTGTTTTTT. The variable domain in full, with the rest retrieved from reference TRBV7-9 and TRBJ2-2, is DTGVSQNPRHKITKRGQNVTFRCDPISEHNRLYWYRQTLGQGPEFLTYFQNEAQLEKSRLLSDRFSAERPKGSFSTLEIQRTEQGDSAMYLCASSPDAVGRTGELFFGEGSRLTVL.

The rearrangement joins TRBV12-5 to TRBJ2-7; the D is unclear. Germline V lookup: CDR1 LGHNT, CDR2 FRNRAP. This CDR3 is 16 amino acids long. V lost 0 bases and J 0 bases, leaving 12 bases between the germline ends. CDR3 amino acids: CASGLVLGRNSYEQYF. For the CDR3, the DNA is TGTGCTAGTGGTTTGGTACTTGGCAGGAACTCCTACGAGCAGTACTTC.

V is TRBV6-1 and J is TRBJ2-1; the D is unclear. The CDR3 is 14 amino acids. The germline V gene encodes CDR1 MNHNS and CDR2 SASEGT. Trimming took 6 bases from V and 1 from J, leaving 10 bases between them. The CDR3 protein is CASRRHGSYNEQFF. The CDR3 region has the DNA TGTGCCAGCAGAAGACATGGGTCCTACAATGAGCAGTTCTTC.

The chain carries TRBV15 and TRBJ2-1; TRBD1 is a possible D gene (5 bases). Germline V lookup: CDR1 LNHNV, CDR2 YYDKDF (reference sequence). The CDR3 consists of 15 residues. Trimming removed 0 bases at V and 2 bases at J, with 8 bases between. The CDR3 region has the DNA TGTGCCACCAGCAGAGAGGGGCTAGCCTACAATGAGCAGTTCTTC. Protein sequence: CATSREGLAYNEQFF.

The chain has TRBV27 and TRBJ2-6; D call uncertain. The V gene lost 6 bases and the J gene lost 2 bases, with 8 bases spanning the gap. The V gene's germline CDR1 is MNHEY and CDR2 SMNVEV (reference sequence). The CDR3 has 14 amino acids. CDR3 bases: TGTGCCAGCAGGATGATGGCTGGGGCCAACGTCCTGACTTTC. As protein: CASRMMAGANVLTF.

V is TRBV5-4 and J is TRBJ2-4, with D possibly TRBD1 on 5 matching bases. Trimming shortened V by 0 bases and J by 7 bases, and 5 bases separated the two germline ends. Germline CDR1 SGHNT, CDR2 YYREEE (reference sequence). This CDR3 is 12 amino acids long. The CDR3 DNA is TGTGCCAGCAGCTTGGACAGGAACATTCAGTACTTC. Protein product: CASSLDRNIQYF.

The chain is built from TRBV11-2 and TRBJ1-2; D not certain. The CDR3 is 14 residues long. Germline V gene lookup returns CDR1 SGHAT and CDR2 FQNNGV. The V end was cut by 5 bases, the J end by 4 bases, with 14 bases between. DNA for the CDR3: TGTGCCAGCAGCACGAAAAGGCTGGGCTATGGCTACACCTTC. Protein sequence: CASSTKRLGYGYTF.

This chain joins TRBV7-2 and TRBJ1-1; 7 nucleotides agree with TRBD1. Germline V CDR1 and CDR2: SGHTA, FQGNSA. V was clipped by 3 bases and J by 6 bases; unmatched bases: 4. The CDR3 is 13 amino acids. The CDR3 loop is CASSFAQGAEAFF. The CDR3 DNA follows: TGTGCCAGCAGCTTTGCCCAGGGGGCTGAAGCTTTCTTT.

The rearrangement uses TRBV2 and TRBJ1-1; perhaps TRBD1 as D (6 bases). The CDR3 is 15 residues long. The germline V and J ends were trimmed by 3 bases and 4 bases, with 15 bases remaining between them. In germline, CDR1 is SNHLY, CDR2 FYNNEI. The CDR3 DNA reads as TGTGCCAGCAGTGACCGGGGGGCGACTACCACTGAAGCTTTCTTT. Encoded protein: CASSDRGATTTEAFF.

This clone is labeled medium-sized. The chain combines TRBV7-8 with TRBJ1-5, with 11 bases matching TRBD1. The V and J ends lost 5 bases and 6 bases, in that order; junction bases with no gene match: 6. From germline, CDR1 is SGHVS and CDR2 FQNEAQ. This CDR3 contains 15 residues. Written as DNA, the CDR3 is TGTGCCAGCAGCAAGGACAGGGGGCCGAGTCAGCCCCAGCATTTT. This encodes CASSKDRGPSQPQHF.

The chain carries TRBV7-9 and TRBJ1-2; D ambiguous. Germline loops: CDR1 SEHNR, CDR2 FQNEAQ (reference sequence). The CDR3 runs to 11 residues. The V and J ends lost 5 bases and 2 bases respectively, with 3 bases between them. The CDR3 sequence is CASSANYGYTF. The DNA for the CDR3 is TGTGCCAGCAGCGCCAACTATGGCTACACCTTC.

J is TRBJ1-1 and V is TRBV5-4; tentative D call: TRBD1 (6 bases). Trimming removed 1 base at V and 1 base at J, with 11 bases between. This CDR3 has 15 amino acids. Germline CDR1 reads SGHNT; CDR2 reads YYREEE (reference sequence). CDR3 nucleotide sequence: TGTGCCAGCAGCTTGCAGGGGATTACGAACACTGAAGCTTTCTTT. Residues: CASSLQGITNTEAFF.

V and J are TRBV5-1 and TRBJ1-5; the match to TRBD1 covers 7 bases. CDR1 and CDR2 (germline): SGHRS, YFSETQ. There are 14 residues in the CDR3. V gave up 4 bases and J gave up 1 base; unmatched junction bases: 2. The CDR3 here is CASSETGSNQPQHF. CDR3 DNA sequence: TGCGCCAGCAGCGAGACAGGGAGCAATCAGCCCCAGCATTTT.